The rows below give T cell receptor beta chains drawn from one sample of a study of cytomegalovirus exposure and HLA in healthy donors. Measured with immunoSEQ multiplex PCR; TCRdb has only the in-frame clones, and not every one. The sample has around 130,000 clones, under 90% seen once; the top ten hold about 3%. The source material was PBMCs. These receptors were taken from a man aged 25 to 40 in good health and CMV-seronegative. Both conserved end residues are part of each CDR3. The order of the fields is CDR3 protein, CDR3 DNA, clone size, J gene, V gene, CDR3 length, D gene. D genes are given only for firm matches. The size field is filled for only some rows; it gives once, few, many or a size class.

CDR3aa: CSVVLAGAIYNEQFF
CDR3nt: TGCAGCGTCGTGTTAGCGGGGGCCATCTACAATGAGCAGTTCTTC
abundance: -
j_gene: TRBJ2-1
v_gene: TRBV29-1
len: 15
d_gene: TRBD2

CDR3aa: CASSSTRRGEAFF
CDR3nt: TGTGCCAGCAGCTCTACGAGGAGGGGTGAAGCTTTCTTT
abundance: few
j_gene: TRBJ1-1
v_gene: TRBV7-2
len: 13
d_gene: -

CDR3aa: CASSPNRDQPQHF
CDR3nt: TGTGCCAGCAGCCCCAACAGAGATCAGCCCCAGCATTTT
abundance: -
j_gene: TRBJ1-5
v_gene: TRBV7-2
len: 13
d_gene: -

CDR3aa: CASSQEWGGPQFF
CDR3nt: TGCGCCAGCAGCCAAGAGTGGGGGGGCCCACAGTTCTTC
abundance: -
j_gene: TRBJ2-1
v_gene: TRBV4-1
len: 13
d_gene: -

CDR3aa: CATSRSRETQYF
CDR3nt: TGTGCCACCAGTAGGAGTCGAGAGACCCAGTACTTC
abundance: once
j_gene: TRBJ2-5
v_gene: TRBV15
len: 12
d_gene: -

CDR3aa: CASSAPLSGGAADTQYF
CDR3nt: TGTGCCAGCAGTGCACCCCTCAGCGGGGGGGCCGCAGATACGCAGTATTTT
abundance: -
j_gene: TRBJ2-3
v_gene: TRBV28
len: 17
d_gene: TRBD2

CDR3aa: CASSMITGSGYEQYF
CDR3nt: TGTGCCAGTAGTATGATAACAGGATCGGGCTACGAGCAGTACTTC
abundance: -
j_gene: TRBJ2-7
v_gene: TRBV19
len: 15
d_gene: -

CDR3aa: CASSQGLGQGATEAFF
CDR3nt: TGTGCCAGCAGCCAAGGTCTGGGACAGGGGGCGACTGAAGCTTTCTTT
abundance: -
j_gene: TRBJ1-1
v_gene: TRBV14
len: 16
d_gene: TRBD1

CDR3aa: CASSLEWQGEAFF
CDR3nt: TGTGCCAGCAGCTTAGAGTGGCAGGGGGAAGCTTTCTTT
abundance: -
j_gene: TRBJ1-1
v_gene: TRBV11-2
len: 13
d_gene: -

CDR3aa: CASSKTGDGEQYF
CDR3nt: TGTGCCAGCAGCAAGACAGGGGACGGCGAGCAGTACTTC
abundance: -
j_gene: TRBJ2-7
v_gene: TRBV9
len: 13
d_gene: TRBD1

CDR3aa: CASSGGDLGQPQHF
CDR3nt: TGTGCCAGCAGCGGGGGGGATTTAGGTCAGCCCCAGCATTTT
abundance: -
j_gene: TRBJ1-5
v_gene: TRBV9
len: 14
d_gene: -

CDR3aa: CASSPGLAGGTDTQYF
CDR3nt: TGTGCCAGCAGCCCCGGTCTAGCGGGGGGCACAGATACGCAGTATTTT
abundance: once
j_gene: TRBJ2-3
v_gene: TRBV28
len: 16
d_gene: TRBD2

CDR3aa: CASRVGDRVNQPQHF
CDR3nt: TGTGCCAGTAGGGTAGGGGACAGGGTTAATCAGCCCCAGCATTTT
abundance: -
j_gene: TRBJ1-5
v_gene: TRBV28
len: 15
d_gene: TRBD1

CDR3aa: CASSGTPNQPQHF
CDR3nt: TGTGCCAGCAGCGGGACACCCAATCAGCCCCAGCATTTT
abundance: few
j_gene: TRBJ1-5
v_gene: TRBV2
len: 13
d_gene: -

CDR3aa: CASSVRSGPGEKLFF
CDR3nt: TGTGCCAGCAGCGTGCGAAGTGGGCCTGGTGAAAAACTGTTTTTT
abundance: -
j_gene: TRBJ1-4
v_gene: TRBV5-6
len: 15
d_gene: -

CDR3aa: CASSLGERYEQYF
CDR3nt: TGTGCCAGCAGCTTAGGAGAGCGCTACGAGCAGTACTTC
abundance: -
j_gene: TRBJ2-7
v_gene: TRBV7-2
len: 13
d_gene: -

CDR3aa: CASSPPVRGLETQYF
CDR3nt: TGTGCCAGCTCACCACCGGTCAGGGGTTTGGAGACCCAGTACTTC
abundance: -
j_gene: TRBJ2-5
v_gene: TRBV18
len: 15
d_gene: -

CDR3aa: CATSRLHIDQPQHF
CDR3nt: TGTGCCACCAGCAGGCTCCACATTGATCAGCCCCAGCATTTT
abundance: -
j_gene: TRBJ1-5
v_gene: TRBV15
len: 14
d_gene: -

CDR3aa: CASSGGEAGVTDEQYF
CDR3nt: TGTGCCAGCAGTGGGGGTGAGGCAGGGGTGACGGACGAGCAGTACTTC
abundance: -
j_gene: TRBJ2-7
v_gene: TRBV2
len: 16
d_gene: -

CDR3aa: CASSIEGGQQPQHF
CDR3nt: TGTGCCAGTAGTATTGAAGGGGGCCAGCAGCCCCAGCATTTT
abundance: -
j_gene: TRBJ1-5
v_gene: TRBV19
len: 14
d_gene: TRBD1

CDR3aa: CASSPLPGIVNTGELFF
CDR3nt: TGTGCCAGCTCACCCCTCCCCGGGATCGTGAACACCGGGGAGCTGTTTTTT
abundance: -
j_gene: TRBJ2-2
v_gene: TRBV18
len: 17
d_gene: -

CDR3aa: CASRADSYEQYF
CDR3nt: TGTGCCAGCAGAGCTGACTCCTACGAGCAGTACTTC
abundance: few
j_gene: TRBJ2-7
v_gene: TRBV7-2
len: 12
d_gene: -

CDR3aa: CASLTGGSNYGYTF
CDR3nt: TGTGCCAGTTTGACAGGGGGCTCTAACTATGGCTACACCTTC
abundance: -
j_gene: TRBJ1-2
v_gene: TRBV6-1
len: 14
d_gene: TRBD1

CDR3aa: CASSPRVGHVNTGELFF
CDR3nt: TGCGCCAGCAGCCCGAGGGTGGGACACGTGAACACCGGGGAGCTGTTTTTT
abundance: -
j_gene: TRBJ2-2
v_gene: TRBV5-1
len: 17
d_gene: -

CDR3aa: CSVSWTANTGELFF
CDR3nt: TGCAGCGTTTCGTGGACAGCAAACACCGGGGAGCTGTTTTTT
abundance: -
j_gene: TRBJ2-2
v_gene: TRBV29-1
len: 14
d_gene: -

CDR3aa: CASSPTGRETQYF
CDR3nt: TGTGCCAGCTCACCGACAGGGAGAGAGACCCAGTACTTC
abundance: -
j_gene: TRBJ2-5
v_gene: TRBV18
len: 13
d_gene: TRBD1

CDR3aa: CASSRGYEQYF
CDR3nt: TGTGCCAGCAGCCGAGGCTACGAGCAGTACTTC
abundance: -
j_gene: TRBJ2-7
v_gene: TRBV28
len: 11
d_gene: -

CDR3aa: CASSFWGGDEQFF
CDR3nt: TGTGCCAGCAGCTTTTGGGGGGGGGATGAGCAGTTCTTC
abundance: -
j_gene: TRBJ2-1
v_gene: TRBV5-4
len: 13
d_gene: TRBD2

CDR3aa: CASSLVQGNTEAFF
CDR3nt: TGTGCCAGCAGCTTAGTACAGGGGAACACTGAAGCTTTCTTT
abundance: -
j_gene: TRBJ1-1
v_gene: TRBV7-8
len: 14
d_gene: -

CDR3aa: CASSLAGLAGGSYYEQYF
CDR3nt: TGTGCCAGCAGCTTAGCGGGACTAGCGGGGGGGTCCTACTACGAGCAGTACTTC
abundance: -
j_gene: TRBJ2-7
v_gene: TRBV7-8
len: 18
d_gene: TRBD2

CDR3aa: CASSLAGGAQAFF
CDR3nt: TGTGCCAGCAGCTTAGCGGGTGGGGCGCAAGCTTTCTTT
abundance: once
j_gene: TRBJ1-1
v_gene: TRBV13
len: 13
d_gene: -

CDR3aa: CASSENSRWVRGELFF
CDR3nt: TGTGCCAGCAGTGAAAACAGCCGCTGGGTCCGAGGGGAGCTGTTTTTT
abundance: -
j_gene: TRBJ2-2
v_gene: TRBV2
len: 16
d_gene: -

CDR3aa: CASNLQGFSGYTF
CDR3nt: TGTGCCAGCAACTTACAGGGGTTTAGTGGCTACACCTTC
abundance: -
j_gene: TRBJ1-2
v_gene: TRBV7-2
len: 13
d_gene: TRBD1

CDR3aa: CASSPRPGQGIIEQFF
CDR3nt: TGCGCCAGCAGCCCCCGACCGGGACAGGGGATTATTGAGCAGTTCTTC
abundance: -
j_gene: TRBJ2-1
v_gene: TRBV4-3
len: 16
d_gene: TRBD1

CDR3aa: CASSLAGYGAMNTEAFF
CDR3nt: TGTGCCAGCAGCTTGGCAGGGTATGGGGCAATGAACACTGAAGCTTTCTTT
abundance: -
j_gene: TRBJ1-1
v_gene: TRBV5-8
len: 17
d_gene: -

CDR3aa: CASSSLARTKTDTQYF
CDR3nt: TGTGCCAGCAGTTCTCTCGCCCGGACAAAAACAGATACGCAGTATTTT
abundance: -
j_gene: TRBJ2-3
v_gene: TRBV6-5
len: 16
d_gene: -

CDR3aa: CASSVSYYNEQFF
CDR3nt: TGTGCCAGCAGCGTGAGCTATTACAATGAGCAGTTCTTC
abundance: -
j_gene: TRBJ2-1
v_gene: TRBV9
len: 13
d_gene: -

CDR3aa: CASSYLAGYNEQFF
CDR3nt: TGTGCCAGCAGTTACTTAGCGGGGTACAATGAGCAGTTCTTC
abundance: -
j_gene: TRBJ2-1
v_gene: TRBV6-6
len: 14
d_gene: TRBD2

CDR3aa: CASSFVTGPSYEQYF
CDR3nt: TGTGCCAGTAGCTTTGTGACAGGGCCGTCCTACGAGCAGTACTTC
abundance: -
j_gene: TRBJ2-7
v_gene: TRBV19
len: 15
d_gene: TRBD1

CDR3aa: CASLPPGSTEAFF
CDR3nt: TGTGCCAGTCTTCCTCCAGGGTCCACTGAAGCTTTCTTT
abundance: -
j_gene: TRBJ1-1
v_gene: TRBV28
len: 13
d_gene: -

CDR3aa: CASSQGTGEIYEQYF
CDR3nt: TGCGCCAGCAGCCAAGGGACAGGAGAAATCTACGAGCAGTACTTC
abundance: once
j_gene: TRBJ2-7
v_gene: TRBV4-3
len: 15
d_gene: TRBD1

CDR3aa: CASSPTEGAYGYTF
CDR3nt: TGTGCCAGCTCACCCACAGAGGGGGCCTATGGCTACACCTTC
abundance: -
j_gene: TRBJ1-2
v_gene: TRBV18
len: 14
d_gene: TRBD1

CDR3aa: CATSRDRQINTEAFF
CDR3nt: TGTGCCACCAGCAGAGATCGACAGATTAACACTGAAGCTTTCTTT
abundance: -
j_gene: TRBJ1-1
v_gene: TRBV15
len: 15
d_gene: -

CDR3aa: CASSSPLGTGNGYTF
CDR3nt: TGTGCCAGCTCCTCTCCTTTGGGGACAGGGAATGGCTACACCTTC
abundance: -
j_gene: TRBJ1-2
v_gene: TRBV18
len: 15
d_gene: TRBD1

CDR3aa: CASGAGGTRSYEQYF
CDR3nt: TGTGCCAGCGGGGCTGGGGGGACCCGCTCCTACGAGCAGTACTTC
abundance: -
j_gene: TRBJ2-7
v_gene: TRBV6-5
len: 15
d_gene: -

CDR3aa: CASSHTTNEKLFF
CDR3nt: TGCGCCAGCAGCCACACAACTAATGAAAAACTGTTTTTT
abundance: -
j_gene: TRBJ1-4
v_gene: TRBV4-1
len: 13
d_gene: -

CDR3aa: CAIGGYGYTF
CDR3nt: TGTGCCATCGGGGGCTATGGCTACACCTTC
abundance: -
j_gene: TRBJ1-2
v_gene: TRBV6-5
len: 10
d_gene: -

CDR3aa: CASSFQGAFPYEQYF
CDR3nt: TGTGCCAGCAGCTTCCAGGGCGCTTTTCCCTACGAGCAGTACTTC
abundance: -
j_gene: TRBJ2-7
v_gene: TRBV7-2
len: 15
d_gene: -

CDR3aa: CASSDSGRGRQVRYEQYF
CDR3nt: TGTGCCAGCAGTGACTCAGGCAGGGGGCGCCAGGTAAGGTACGAGCAGTACTTC
abundance: -
j_gene: TRBJ2-7
v_gene: TRBV6-4
len: 18
d_gene: TRBD1

CDR3aa: CASSSLAGGHTGELFF
CDR3nt: TGTGCCAGCAGTTCCTTAGCGGGGGGGCACACCGGGGAGCTGTTTTTT
abundance: -
j_gene: TRBJ2-2
v_gene: TRBV27
len: 16
d_gene: TRBD2

CDR3aa: CASSEDRVTDTQYF
CDR3nt: TGTGCCAGCAGTGAGGACAGGGTAACAGATACGCAGTATTTT
abundance: -
j_gene: TRBJ2-3
v_gene: TRBV6-6
len: 14
d_gene: TRBD1